This TCR beta chain was retrieved from a study of neurological immune-mediated disorders. Study-wide results and limits: On phylogenetic grouping, the repertoires of 18 of 34 multiple sclerosis patients fell within one related-CDR3 cluster, constituting a possible signature. Neither clinical nor MRI features showed any association with the multiple sclerosis repertoire cluster, and the authors stated that larger cohorts are needed. HTLV-1-associated myelopathy had the most TCR clonal expansion, and multiple sclerosis had the least, less than healthy controls.

This clonotype was seen many times. Its antigen is unidentified. The J segment lost 5 bases and the V segment lost 2 bases, leaving 7 bases of the junction unmatched. CDR1 and CDR2 (germline): SGHRS, YFSETQ. The CDR3 totals 15 residues. Via MiXCR, TCRdb re-called the 5' RACE reads, giving one row per CDR3 protein. Of about 46,000 distinct CDR3 sequences listed, 1.5% to 2% are singletons. The chain combines TRBV5-1 with TRBJ2-1; 7 bases match TRBD2. The sample taken for sequencing was PBMCs. The TCR sequence derives from a woman aged 40 to 49 with multiple sclerosis. For the CDR3, the DNA is TGCGCCAGCAGCTTAAGCCTAGCGGATAACAATGAGCAGTTCTTC. It specifies CASSLSLADNNEQFF.